The rows below give T cell receptor beta chains drawn from one sample of a study of T cell repertoires in cytomegalovirus infection. In TCRdb, the reads were re-called with MiXCR into one record per CDR3 protein. The sample records hundreds of thousands of distinct CDR3 sequences, about two fifths being singletons. Antigens for these TCRs are unknown. Sequencing used cultured PBMCs, obtained from culture after CMV antigen stimulation. Receptors were obtained from a human donor in good health (CMV status not recorded). Some clones in this sample may be carry-over from other donors' samples. CDR3s include the opening cysteine and the closing phenylalanine or tryptophan. Size is omitted from some rows. Given values are once, few, many or a class for expanded clones.

TRBV7-2	TRBJ2-7	NA	CASSLGASGGYEQYF
TRBV19	TRBJ2-2	NA	CASSPGLAGASGGELFF
TRBV12-3/TRBV12-4	TRBJ2-3	few	CASSQVLTSTDTQYF
TRBV7-2	TRBJ1-3	few	CASSGSGYGNTIYF
TRBV5-1	TRBJ1-2	few	CASSPLRGLYGYTF
TRBV2	TRBJ1-1	NA	CASSLDRVETEAFF
TRBV7-2	TRBJ2-3	few	CASRMDSPLPTDTQYF
TRBV5-3	TRBJ2-3	NA	CASSRRLPSTDTQYF
TRBV7-2	TRBJ2-5	few	CASSRPWETQYF
TRBV12-3/TRBV12-4	TRBJ1-4	few	CASTGRAGEKLFF
TRBV28	TRBJ2-5	few	CASSFPQYVGETQYF
TRBV14	TRBJ1-1	NA	CASSQVGGQGDEAFF
TRBV28	TRBJ1-1	NA	CASAPIPLRLNTEAFF
TRBV12-3/TRBV12-4	TRBJ1-1	NA	CASSFAQNTEAFF
TRBV6-2/TRBV6-3	TRBJ2-1	once	CASRPRSSVYNEQFF
TRBV20-1	TRBJ1-1	NA	CSARVTGNDFF
TRBV29-1	TRBJ2-2	NA	CSGTTGAGTGELFF
TRBV19	TRBJ2-1	NA	CASSMLGGSYNEQFF
TRBV23-1	TRBJ1-6	NA	CASIPQKGGRAQDSPLHF
TRBV11-2	TRBJ2-3	NA	CASTPLGGLGLYTQYF
TRBV6-6	TRBJ1-1	few	CASSAYRALDPFF
TRBV7-2	TRBJ2-7	few	CASSLWRASYEQYF
TRBV2	TRBJ1-6	NA	CASTPEGRHSPLHF
TRBV19	TRBJ2-7	NA	CASSIGMGSYEQYF
TRBV7-2	TRBJ1-2	NA	CASSLDRVRGYTF
TRBV12-3/TRBV12-4	TRBJ1-1	NA	CASRFTNGNTEAFF
TRBV29-1	TRBJ2-3	NA	CSVEESPASGESTDTQYF
TRBV7-2	TRBJ1-3	few	CASSFGKDTIYF
TRBV29-1	TRBJ2-1	once	CSAPTDSSYNEQFF
TRBV4-1	TRBJ2-3	few	CASSQLPRAIDTQYF
TRBV11-2	TRBJ2-7	NA	CASSPTRKTYEQYF
TRBV5-4	TRBJ2-2	NA	CASSTGQGYTGELFF
TRBV14	TRBJ2-5	few	CASSQDRRGKREETQYF
TRBV7-6	TRBJ2-3	NA	CASSLEGLAPDTQYF
TRBV7-2	TRBJ1-3	few	CASSIGGLVNTIYF
TRBV24-1	TRBJ2-1	NA	CATSDLTDTKYNEQFF
TRBV6-1	TRBJ1-1	few	CASTQDGFRDTEAFF
TRBV7-6	TRBJ1-4	few	CASSSYTGGGEEEGEKLFF
TRBV7-8	TRBJ2-2	few	CASSIWRGQDGGELFF
TRBV7-2	TRBJ2-7	NA	CASSSPGVYEQYF
TRBV7-4	TRBJ1-1	NA	CASSFSGTNTEAFF
TRBV12-3/TRBV12-4	TRBJ2-5	NA	CASRTGVDQETQYF